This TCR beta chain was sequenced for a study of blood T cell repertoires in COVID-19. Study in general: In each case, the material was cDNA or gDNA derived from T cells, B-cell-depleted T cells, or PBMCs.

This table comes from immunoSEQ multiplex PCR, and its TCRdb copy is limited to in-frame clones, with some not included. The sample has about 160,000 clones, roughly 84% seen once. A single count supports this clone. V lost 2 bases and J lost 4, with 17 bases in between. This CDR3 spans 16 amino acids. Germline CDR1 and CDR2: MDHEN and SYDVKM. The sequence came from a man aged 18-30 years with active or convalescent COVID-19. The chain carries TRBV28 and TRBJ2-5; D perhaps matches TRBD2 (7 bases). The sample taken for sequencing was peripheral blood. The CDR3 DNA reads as TGTGCCAGCAGTTTAGCGGGGGCCACCGATGTAGAGACCCAGTACTTC. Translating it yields CASSLAGATDVETQYF.